A selection of T cell receptor beta chains follows, all from one sample in a study of lymphopenia after photon versus proton radiotherapy. Sequencing used immunoSEQ multiplex PCR; TCRdb keeps in-frame clones, though not all of them. This sample yields 20,000 to 30,000 clones, of which around 83% are seen a single time; around 5.3% belongs to the top ten. The sample consisted of peripheral blood, taken from a patient treated with photon-based radiotherapy. Receptors were obtained from a man aged 25-40 years with gastric cancer. Both conserved end residues are part of each CDR3. The D gene is left open where the match is weak. Part of the rows lack a size; the others show once, few, many or a class for expanded clones.

TRBD1,TRBJ1-1,-,TRBV2,CASSAGTVEAFF,TGTGCCAGCAGCGCTGGGACAGTAGAAGCTTTCTTT
TRBD1,TRBJ2-3,-,TRBV10-1,CASSDRTGKSDTQYF,TGCGCCAGCAGTGATAGGACAGGGAAATCAGATACGCAGTATTTT
TRBD1,TRBJ2-7,-,TRBV6-6,CASIPSGTGGRYEQYF,TGTGCCAGCATCCCCTCGGGGACAGGGGGCAGGTACGAGCAGTACTTC
-,TRBJ2-5,-,TRBV14,CASGGSGETQYF,TGTGCCAGTGGAGGAAGCGGCGAGACCCAGTACTTC
-,TRBJ1-1,-,TRBV5-1,CASSLGSGGTEAFF,TGCGCCAGCAGCTTGGGGTCGGGTGGGACTGAAGCTTTCTTT
-,TRBJ2-2,-,TRBV5-5,CASSLRSGELFF,TGTGCCAGCAGCTTGAGGTCCGGGGAGCTGTTTTTT
TRBD2,TRBJ2-1,-,TRBV29-1,CSAGSGSDEQFF,TGCAGCGCCGGTAGCGGGAGTGATGAGCAGTTCTTC
-,TRBJ1-5,-,TRBV12-5,CASAQRGEDQPQHF,TGTGCTAGTGCTCAAAGGGGGGAAGATCAGCCCCAGCATTTT
-,TRBJ1-2,-,TRBV18,CASSLSGMNERYGYTF,TGTGCCAGCTCACTATCTGGGATGAACGAGCGCTATGGCTACACCTTC
-,TRBJ1-1,-,TRBV13,CASSLDVNTEAFF,TGTGCCAGCAGCTTAGATGTGAACACTGAAGCTTTCTTT
-,TRBJ1-6,-,TRBV7-2,CASSSRQATYNSPLHF,TGTGCCAGCAGCTCTAGACAGGCAACCTATAATTCACCCCTCCACTTT
-,TRBJ1-2,few,TRBV7-2,CASTQGDNYGYTF,TGTGCCAGCACCCAAGGAGATAACTATGGCTACACCTTC
TRBD2,TRBJ2-1,-,TRBV7-9,CASSLLAGEYNEQFF,TGTGCCAGCAGCTTACTAGCGGGAGAGTACAATGAGCAGTTCTTC
-,TRBJ1-2,-,TRBV15,CATSRADRPDYGYTF,TGTGCCACCAGCAGAGCGGACCGACCGGACTATGGCTACACCTTC
-,TRBJ2-7,-,TRBV5-1,CASSTRDPYEQYF,TGCGCCAGCAGCACGCGGGACCCCTACGAGCAGTACTTC
TRBD2,TRBJ2-5,-,TRBV9,CASSVLSGAEETQYF,TGTGCCAGCAGCGTACTTAGCGGGGCCGAAGAGACCCAGTACTTC
TRBD1,TRBJ1-1,-,TRBV7-8,CASSERDRGETEAFF,TGTGCCAGCAGCGAACGGGACAGGGGGGAGACTGAAGCTTTCTTT
TRBD2,TRBJ2-3,-,TRBV7-3,CASSAGLAGGLVQYF,TGTGCCAGCAGCGCGGGACTAGCGGGGGGCCTAGTACAGTATTTT
TRBD2,TRBJ2-5,-,TRBV7-9,CASSYPSGQETQYF,TGTGCCAGCAGCTACCCTAGCGGCCAAGAGACCCAGTACTTC
-,TRBJ2-1,-,TRBV18,CASSPKSGEQFF,TGTGCCAGCTCACCAAAATCAGGTGAGCAGTTCTTC
-,TRBJ2-2,few,TRBV5-5,CASSSWVLGQRRLLGELFF,TGTGCCAGCAGCTCCTGGGTGTTGGGTCAGCGGAGACTTCTCGGGGAGCTGTTTTTT
-,TRBJ1-1,few,TRBV7-9,CASSLRSVNTEAFF,TGTGCCAGCAGCTTACGGAGCGTGAACACTGAAGCTTTCTTT
-,TRBJ2-1,-,TRBV7-2,CASSLLSSNEQFF,TGTGCCAGCAGCTTATTATCAAGCAATGAGCAGTTCTTC
TRBD2,TRBJ2-2,-,TRBV10-1,CASSGLAGGANTGELFF,TGCGCCAGCAGTGGACTAGCGGGGGGCGCGAACACCGGGGAGCTGTTTTTT
TRBD1,TRBJ1-1,-,TRBV5-8,CAGSLRTGGGDTEAFF,TGTGCCGGCAGCTTGAGGACAGGGGGAGGCGACACTGAAGCTTTCTTT
-,TRBJ1-2,-,TRBV5-3,CARSLARTGSVYGYTF,TGTGCCAGAAGCTTGGCCCGAACAGGGTCGGTCTATGGCTACACCTTC
TRBD1,TRBJ2-5,-,TRBV4-1,CASSHRDRVQETQYF,TGCGCCAGCAGCCACAGGGACAGGGTACAAGAGACCCAGTACTTC